This is a list of T cell receptor beta chains from one sample in a study of shared clonotypes between healthy human individuals. TCRdb keeps only in-frame clones here, not all; method: immunoSEQ multiplex PCR. The top ten hold 0.13% of the sample, which has 2 million or so clones, 85% to 95% seen once. The material sequenced was naive CD4+ T cells sorted from blood. The source is a man between 18 and 35 years old in good health. Both conserved end residues are part of each CDR3. Each record gives: V gene, D gene, J gene, clone size, CDR3 DNA, CDR3 protein. D genes are given only for firm matches. Some rows mark clone size as missing; the rest say once, few, many or name a class of expanded clone.

V: TRBV5-1; D: TRBD2; J: TRBJ2-5; size: once; DNA: TGCGCCAGCAGCTCGGGACTAGCGGGGGTACAGACCCAGTACTTC; CDR3: CASSSGLAGVQTQYF
V: TRBV30; D: .; J: TRBJ1-6; size: .; DNA: TGTGCCTGGAGTCCCTTGAGTGGCCATAATTCACCCCTCCACTTT; CDR3: CAWSPLSGHNSPLHF
V: TRBV6-5; D: .; J: TRBJ2-3; size: .; DNA: TGTGCCAGCAGTTACAACAAGGGTGCAGATACGCAGTATTTT; CDR3: CASSYNKGADTQYF
V: TRBV28; D: .; J: TRBJ1-5; size: .; DNA: TGTGCCAGCACCCGGACGCAGGGCACCATGTATCAGCCCCAGCATTTT; CDR3: CASTRTQGTMYQPQHF
V: TRBV21-1; D: .; J: TRBJ2-1; size: few; DNA: TGTGCCAGCAGCCTCCGTGGCCAGCGGTTCTTC; CDR3: CASSLRGQRFF
V: TRBV5-1; D: .; J: TRBJ2-1; size: .; DNA: TGCGCCAGCAGCGTAGGGCCCAAGCCCCTAAATGAGCAGTTCTTC; CDR3: CASSVGPKPLNEQFF
V: TRBV6-6; D: .; J: TRBJ2-7; size: .; DNA: TGTGCCAGCAGTTCACCCGAGAGGTCCTACGAGCAGTACTTC; CDR3: CASSSPERSYEQYF
V: TRBV6-1; D: TRBD1; J: TRBJ1-4; size: once; DNA: TGTGCCAGCAGCGGACAGGGGGCAACTAATGAAAAACTGTTTTTT; CDR3: CASSGQGATNEKLFF
V: TRBV25-1; D: TRBD1; J: TRBJ2-1; size: .; DNA: TGTGCCAGCAGTAGAACCCTCCAGGGGGCCGGGTACAATGAGCAGTTCTTC; CDR3: CASSRTLQGAGYNEQFF
V: TRBV6-6; D: TRBD1; J: TRBJ2-7; size: .; DNA: TGTGCCAGCAGTAGGACAGGGGGCCCCTCCTACGAGCAGTACTTC; CDR3: CASSRTGGPSYEQYF
V: TRBV4-1; D: TRBD1; J: TRBJ1-1; size: many; DNA: TGCGCCAGCAGCCAACGAGGACAGGGCGACACTGAAGCTTTCTTT; CDR3: CASSQRGQGDTEAFF
V: TRBV28; D: .; J: TRBJ1-2; size: .; DNA: TGTGCCAGCAGTTACAATCCGGATGGCTACACCTTC; CDR3: CASSYNPDGYTF
V: TRBV9; D: .; J: TRBJ1-4; size: once; DNA: TGTGCCAGCAGCGTTTACAGTAGCCTTAATGAAAAACTGTTTTTT; CDR3: CASSVYSSLNEKLFF
V: TRBV4-1; D: TRBD1; J: TRBJ1-1; size: once; DNA: TGCGCCAGCAGCCAATCACTCCCCGGGACAGGGGTGAACACTGAAGCTTTCTTT; CDR3: CASSQSLPGTGVNTEAFF
V: TRBV6-5; D: .; J: TRBJ2-1; size: .; DNA: TGTGCCAGCATCAACCCGCGACTAGGCCACAATGAGCAGTTCTTC; CDR3: CASINPRLGHNEQFF
V: TRBV5-4; D: .; J: TRBJ2-5; size: once; DNA: TGTGCCAGCAGCTTGGATCCGTCGGGGTCCGAGACCCAGTACTTC; CDR3: CASSLDPSGSETQYF
V: TRBV6-5; D: .; J: TRBJ1-2; size: .; DNA: TGTGCCAGCAGTCGGGGGCTGCCCGGGGCTGGTGGCTACACCTTC; CDR3: CASSRGLPGAGGYTF
V: TRBV27; D: .; J: TRBJ2-1; size: .; DNA: TGTGCCAGCGCGTTCGGGGCGGGCAATGAGCAGTTCTTC; CDR3: CASAFGAGNEQFF
V: TRBV19; D: .; J: TRBJ1-2; size: .; DNA: TGTGCCAGTAGTATGGGGGCTACCGTGGGTGGCTACACCTTC; CDR3: CASSMGATVGGYTF
V: TRBV5-1; D: TRBD1; J: TRBJ1-1; size: .; DNA: TGCGCCAGCAGCCCCGGGACAGGGTCTTTCCTGAACACTGAAGCTTTCTTT; CDR3: CASSPGTGSFLNTEAFF
V: TRBV28; D: .; J: TRBJ2-5; size: .; DNA: TGTGCCAGCACCCTCGCTATGGGAGAGACCCAGTACTTC; CDR3: CASTLAMGETQYF
V: TRBV29-1; D: .; J: TRBJ2-7; size: .; DNA: TGCAGCGTTGAAGGAGGCCCCGAGCAGTACTTC; CDR3: CSVEGGPEQYF
V: TRBV18; D: TRBD1; J: TRBJ2-5; size: .; DNA: TGTGCCAGCTCACCTACCGGGACAGGGGTGCGAGAGACCCAGTACTTC; CDR3: CASSPTGTGVRETQYF
V: TRBV10-3; D: .; J: TRBJ1-1; size: .; DNA: TGTGCCATCAGGATTACTAGGGGCGTCAGTCCTGAAGCTTTCTTT; CDR3: CAIRITRGVSPEAFF
V: TRBV6-6; D: TRBD1; J: TRBJ2-7; size: .; DNA: TGTGCCAGCAGCGCCGGGACAGGGTCTATCTACGAGCAGTACTTC; CDR3: CASSAGTGSIYEQYF
V: TRBV2; D: .; J: TRBJ2-1; size: .; DNA: TGTGCCAGCACCGAGTTTGGCACCTTATACATTGAGCAGTTCTTC; CDR3: CASTEFGTLYIEQFF
V: TRBV5-1; D: .; J: TRBJ1-2; size: .; DNA: TGCGCCAGCAGCTTGGTGACCGCCTATGGCTACACCTTC; CDR3: CASSLVTAYGYTF
V: TRBV28; D: .; J: TRBJ2-7; size: .; DNA: TGTGCCAGCAGTTTAGAGGGCAGGAGCTCCTACGAGCAGTACTTC; CDR3: CASSLEGRSSYEQYF
V: TRBV7-2; D: TRBD1; J: TRBJ2-2; size: .; DNA: TGTGCCAGCAGCTTAGTTTTGGGGACAGGGACCACCGGGGAGCTGTTTTTT; CDR3: CASSLVLGTGTTGELFF
V: TRBV9; D: TRBD1; J: TRBJ2-7; size: .; DNA: TGTGCCAGCAGCGCGAGACAGGGGGGCGAGCAGTACTTC; CDR3: CASSARQGGEQYF
V: TRBV2; D: .; J: TRBJ1-1; size: .; DNA: TGTGCCACAGCAGGGGCGGAGAACACTGAAGCTTTCTTT; CDR3: CATAGAENTEAFF
V: TRBV5-1; D: TRBD2; J: TRBJ2-3; size: .; DNA: TGCGCCAGCAGCCCTCCGACTAGCGGAACAGATACGCAGTATTTT; CDR3: CASSPPTSGTDTQYF
V: TRBV7-8; D: .; J: TRBJ1-5; size: .; DNA: TGTGCCAGCAGCTTACTTGGTCAGCCCCAGCATTTT; CDR3: CASSLLGQPQHF
V: TRBV5-1; D: .; J: TRBJ1-1; size: .; DNA: TGCGCCAGCAGCTGGGAGGGGAGCACTGAAGCTTTCTTT; CDR3: CASSWEGSTEAFF
V: TRBV10-2; D: TRBD2; J: TRBJ2-1; size: few; DNA: TGCGCCAGCAGTTGGACTAGCGGGAAACACAATGAGCAGTTCTTC; CDR3: CASSWTSGKHNEQFF